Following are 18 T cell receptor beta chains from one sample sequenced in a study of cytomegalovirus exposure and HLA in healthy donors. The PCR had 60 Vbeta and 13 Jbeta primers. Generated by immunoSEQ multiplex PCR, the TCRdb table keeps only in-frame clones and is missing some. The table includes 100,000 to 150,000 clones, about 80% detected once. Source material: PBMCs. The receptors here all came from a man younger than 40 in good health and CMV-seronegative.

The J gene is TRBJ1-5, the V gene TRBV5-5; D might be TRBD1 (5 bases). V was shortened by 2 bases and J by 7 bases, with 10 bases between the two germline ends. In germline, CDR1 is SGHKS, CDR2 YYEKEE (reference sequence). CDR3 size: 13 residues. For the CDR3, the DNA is TGTGCCAGCAGCTTTTCCCAGGGACAGCCCCAGCATTTT. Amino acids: CASSFSQGQPQHF.

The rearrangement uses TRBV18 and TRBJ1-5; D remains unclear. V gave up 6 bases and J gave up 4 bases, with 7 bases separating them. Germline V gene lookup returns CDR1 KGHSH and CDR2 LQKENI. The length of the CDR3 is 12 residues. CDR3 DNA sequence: TGTGCCAGCTCGCAGGATAATCAGCCCCAGCATTTT. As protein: CASSQDNQPQHF. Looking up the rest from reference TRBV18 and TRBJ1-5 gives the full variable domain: NAGVMQNPRHLVRRRGQEARLRCSPMKGHSHVYWYRQLPEEGLKFMVYLQKENIIDESGMPKERFSAEFPKEGPSILRIQQVVRGDSAAYFCASSQDNQPQHFGDGTRLSIL.

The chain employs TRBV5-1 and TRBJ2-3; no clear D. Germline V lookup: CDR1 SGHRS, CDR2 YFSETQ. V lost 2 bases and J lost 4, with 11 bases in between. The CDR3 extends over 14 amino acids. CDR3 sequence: CASSFRVTPDTQYF. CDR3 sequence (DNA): TGCGCCAGCAGCTTCCGGGTCACTCCAGATACGCAGTATTTT.

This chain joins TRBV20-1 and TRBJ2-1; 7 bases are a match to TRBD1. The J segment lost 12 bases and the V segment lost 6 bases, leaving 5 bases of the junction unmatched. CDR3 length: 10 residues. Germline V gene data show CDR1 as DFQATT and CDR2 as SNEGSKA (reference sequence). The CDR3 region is CSAGQSAQFF. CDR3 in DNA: TGCAGTGCGGGACAGTCCGCGCAGTTCTTC.

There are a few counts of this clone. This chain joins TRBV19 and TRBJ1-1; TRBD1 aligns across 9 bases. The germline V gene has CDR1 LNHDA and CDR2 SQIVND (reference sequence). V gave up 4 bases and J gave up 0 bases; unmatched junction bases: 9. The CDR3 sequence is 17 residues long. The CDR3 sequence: CASSNPGTGSMNTEAFF. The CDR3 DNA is TGTGCCAGTAGTAACCCCGGGACAGGGTCGATGAACACTGAAGCTTTCTTT.

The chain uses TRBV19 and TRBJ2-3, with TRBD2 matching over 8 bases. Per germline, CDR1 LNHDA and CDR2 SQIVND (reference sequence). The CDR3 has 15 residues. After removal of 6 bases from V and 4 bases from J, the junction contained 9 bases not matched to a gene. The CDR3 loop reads CASRNDEREPDTQYF. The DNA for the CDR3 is TGTGCCAGTAGGAATGACGAGCGGGAGCCAGATACGCAGTATTTT.

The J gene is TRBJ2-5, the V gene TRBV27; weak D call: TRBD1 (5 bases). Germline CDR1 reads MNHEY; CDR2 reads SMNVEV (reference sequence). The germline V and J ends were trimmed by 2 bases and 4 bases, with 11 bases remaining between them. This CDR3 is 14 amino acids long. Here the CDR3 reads CASSLLGQVETQYF. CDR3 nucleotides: TGTGCCAGCAGTTTACTGGGGCAGGTAGAGACCCAGTACTTC.

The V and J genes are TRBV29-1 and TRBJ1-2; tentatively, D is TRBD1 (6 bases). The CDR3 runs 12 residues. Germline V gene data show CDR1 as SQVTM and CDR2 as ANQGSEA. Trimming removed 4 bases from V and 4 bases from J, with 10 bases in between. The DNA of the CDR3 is TGCAGCGTTGGAGGGGGTATCTATGGCTACACCTTC. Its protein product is CSVGGGIYGYTF.

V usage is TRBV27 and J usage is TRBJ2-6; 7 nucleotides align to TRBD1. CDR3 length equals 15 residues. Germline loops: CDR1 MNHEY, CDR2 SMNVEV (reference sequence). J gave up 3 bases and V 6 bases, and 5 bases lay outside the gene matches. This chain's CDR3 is CASSRDRVGANVLTF. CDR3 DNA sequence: TGTGCCAGCAGCCGCGACAGGGTTGGGGCCAACGTCCTGACTTTC.

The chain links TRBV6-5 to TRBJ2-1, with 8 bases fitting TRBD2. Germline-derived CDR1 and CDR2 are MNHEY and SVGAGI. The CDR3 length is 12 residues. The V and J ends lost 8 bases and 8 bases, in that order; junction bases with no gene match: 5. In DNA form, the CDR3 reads TGTGCCAGCGGACTAGCCCTTGATGAGCAGTTCTTC. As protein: CASGLALDEQFF.

The CDR3 is CASSFKSNTEAFF. In nucleotides, the CDR3 is TGTGCCAGCAGCTTTAAGAGTAACACTGAAGCTTTCTTT. V usage is TRBV5-6 and J usage is TRBJ1-1; no firm D call. V was pared by 2 bases and J by 2 bases, with 7 bases between. Germline V lookup: CDR1 SGHDT, CDR2 YYEEEE. This CDR3 is 13 amino acids long.

The CDR3 bases are TGTGCCACCTGGACTCCGGGATCTCAGCCCCAGCATTTT. Its translation: CATWTPGSQPQHF. V is TRBV28 and J is TRBJ1-5; D is ambiguous. There are 13 residues in the CDR3. The germline CDR1 and CDR2 sequences are MDHEN and SYDVKM. Trimming shortened V by 10 bases and J by 6 bases, and 16 bases separated the two germline ends.

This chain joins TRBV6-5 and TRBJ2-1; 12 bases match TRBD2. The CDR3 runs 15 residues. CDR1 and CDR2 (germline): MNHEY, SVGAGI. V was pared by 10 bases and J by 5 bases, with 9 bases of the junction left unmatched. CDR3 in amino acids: CATRPLAGGNNEQFF. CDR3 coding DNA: TGTGCCACCCGACCCCTAGCGGGGGGGAACAATGAGCAGTTCTTC.

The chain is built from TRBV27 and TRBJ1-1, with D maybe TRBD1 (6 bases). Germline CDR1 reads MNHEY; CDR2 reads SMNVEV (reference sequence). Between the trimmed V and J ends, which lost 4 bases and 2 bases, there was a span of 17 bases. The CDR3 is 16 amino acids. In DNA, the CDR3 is TGTGCCAGCAGTTGGGCGGGGAGGGGGATTAACACTGAAGCTTTCTTT. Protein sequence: CASSWAGRGINTEAFF.

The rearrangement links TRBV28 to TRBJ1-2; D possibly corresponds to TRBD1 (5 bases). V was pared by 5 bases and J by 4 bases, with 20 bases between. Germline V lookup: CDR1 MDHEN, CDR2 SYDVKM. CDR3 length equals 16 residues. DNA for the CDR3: TGTGCCAGCAGTGTCACATCCGGGACTGGGAGCTATGGCTACACCTTC. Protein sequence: CASSVTSGTGSYGYTF.

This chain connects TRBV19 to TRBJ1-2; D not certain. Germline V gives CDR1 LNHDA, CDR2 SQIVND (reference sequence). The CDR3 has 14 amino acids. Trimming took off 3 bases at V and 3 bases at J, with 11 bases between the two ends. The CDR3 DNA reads TGTGCCAGTAGTATTTTGTGGGGAGACTATGGCTACACCTTC. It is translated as CASSILWGDYGYTF.

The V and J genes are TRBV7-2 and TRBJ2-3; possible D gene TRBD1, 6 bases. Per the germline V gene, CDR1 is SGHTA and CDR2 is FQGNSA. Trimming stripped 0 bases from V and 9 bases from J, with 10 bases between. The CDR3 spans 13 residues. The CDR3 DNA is TGTGCCAGCAGCTTAGCGCCGAGGGGGACGCAGTATTTT. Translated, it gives CASSLAPRGTQYF.

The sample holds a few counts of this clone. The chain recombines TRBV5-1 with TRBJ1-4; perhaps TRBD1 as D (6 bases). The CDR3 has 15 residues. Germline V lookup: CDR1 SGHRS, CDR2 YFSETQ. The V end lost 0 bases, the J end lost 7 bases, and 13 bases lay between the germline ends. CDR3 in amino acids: CASSLGTGRSEKLFF. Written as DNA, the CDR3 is TGCGCCAGCAGCTTGGGTACAGGGAGAAGTGAAAAACTGTTTTTT.